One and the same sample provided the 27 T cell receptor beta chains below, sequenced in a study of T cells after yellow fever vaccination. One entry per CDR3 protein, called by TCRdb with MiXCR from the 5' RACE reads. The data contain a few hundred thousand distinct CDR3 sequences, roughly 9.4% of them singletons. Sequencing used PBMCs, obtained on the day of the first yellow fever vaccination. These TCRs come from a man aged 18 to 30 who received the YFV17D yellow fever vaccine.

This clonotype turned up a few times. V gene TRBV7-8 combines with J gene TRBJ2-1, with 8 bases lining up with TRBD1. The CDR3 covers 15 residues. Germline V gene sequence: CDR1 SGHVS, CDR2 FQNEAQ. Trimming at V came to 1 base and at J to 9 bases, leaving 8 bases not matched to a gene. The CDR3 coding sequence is TGTGCCAGCAGCTTAGGACCGGACAGGGCAAGTGAGCAGTTCTTC. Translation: CASSLGPDRASEQFF.

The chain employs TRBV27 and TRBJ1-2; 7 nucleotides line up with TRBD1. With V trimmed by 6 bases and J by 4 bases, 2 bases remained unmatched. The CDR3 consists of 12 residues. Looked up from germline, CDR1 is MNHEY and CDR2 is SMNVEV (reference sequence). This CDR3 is CASRQGSYGYTF. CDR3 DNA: TGTGCCAGCAGACAGGGGTCCTATGGCTACACCTTC.

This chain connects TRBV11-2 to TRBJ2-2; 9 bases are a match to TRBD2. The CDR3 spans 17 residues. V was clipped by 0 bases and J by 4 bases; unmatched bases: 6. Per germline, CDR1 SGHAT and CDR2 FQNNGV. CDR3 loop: CASSLEWASGATGELFF. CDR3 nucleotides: TGTGCCAGCAGCTTAGAGTGGGCTAGCGGGGCCACCGGGGAGCTGTTTTTT.

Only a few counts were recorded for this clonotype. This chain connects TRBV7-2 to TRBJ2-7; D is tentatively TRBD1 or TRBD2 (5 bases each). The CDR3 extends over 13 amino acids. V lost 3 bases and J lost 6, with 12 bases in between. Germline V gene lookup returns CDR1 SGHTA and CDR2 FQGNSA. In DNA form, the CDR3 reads TGTGCCAGCAGCTTGGGACGGCACGGCGAGCAGTACTTC. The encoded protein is CASSLGRHGEQYF.

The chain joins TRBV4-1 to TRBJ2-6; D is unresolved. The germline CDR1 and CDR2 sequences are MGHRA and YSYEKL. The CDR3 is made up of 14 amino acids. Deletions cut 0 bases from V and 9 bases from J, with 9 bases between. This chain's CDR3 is CASSQDRVVNVLTF. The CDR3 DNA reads TGCGCCAGCAGCCAAGATAGAGTAGTCAACGTCCTGACTTTC.

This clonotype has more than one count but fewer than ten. CDR3 coding DNA: TGCGCCAGCAGCTTGGTGGAGGGGAGTCGGGCGAACACCGGGGAGCTGTTTTTT. Translating gives CASSLVEGSRANTGELFF. V usage is TRBV5-1 and J usage is TRBJ2-2; a weak D match, TRBD2 (6 bases). Trimming removed 0 bases at V and 0 bases at J, with 15 bases between. The CDR3 sequence is 18 residues long. Germline loops: CDR1 SGHRS, CDR2 YFSETQ. Full variable domain (missing parts from reference TRBV5-1 and TRBJ2-2): KAGVTQTPRYLIKTRGQQVTLSCSPISGHRSVSWYQQTPGQGLQFLFEYFSETQRNKGNFPGRFSGRQFSNSRSEMNVSTLELGDSALYLCASSLVEGSRANTGELFFGEGSRLTVL.

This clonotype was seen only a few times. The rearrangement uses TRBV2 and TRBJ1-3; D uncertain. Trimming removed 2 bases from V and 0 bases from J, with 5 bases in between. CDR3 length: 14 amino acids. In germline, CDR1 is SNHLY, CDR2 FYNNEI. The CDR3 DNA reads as TGTGCCAGCAGTGAACAAAGCTCTGGAAACACCATATATTTT. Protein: CASSEQSSGNTIYF. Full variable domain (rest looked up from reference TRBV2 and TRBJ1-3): EPEVTQTPSHQVTQMGQEVILRCVPISNHLYFYWYRQILGQKVEFLVSFYNNEISEKSEIFDDQFSVERPDGSNFTLKIRSTKLEDSAMYFCASSEQSSGNTIYFGEGSWLTVV.

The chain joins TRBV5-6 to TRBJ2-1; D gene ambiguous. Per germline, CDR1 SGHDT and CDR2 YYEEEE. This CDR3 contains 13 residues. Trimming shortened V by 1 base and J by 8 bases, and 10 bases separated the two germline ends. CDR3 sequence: CASSLSRWDEQFF. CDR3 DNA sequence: TGTGCCAGCAGCTTGAGCCGATGGGATGAGCAGTTCTTC.

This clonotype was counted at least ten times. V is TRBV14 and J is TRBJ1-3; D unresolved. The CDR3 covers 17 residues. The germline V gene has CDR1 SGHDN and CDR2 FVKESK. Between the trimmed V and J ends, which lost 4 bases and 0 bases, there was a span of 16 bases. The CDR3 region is CASSRQELRSSGNTIYF. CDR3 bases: TGTGCCAGCAGCCGACAAGAGCTCAGGAGCTCTGGAAACACCATATATTTT.

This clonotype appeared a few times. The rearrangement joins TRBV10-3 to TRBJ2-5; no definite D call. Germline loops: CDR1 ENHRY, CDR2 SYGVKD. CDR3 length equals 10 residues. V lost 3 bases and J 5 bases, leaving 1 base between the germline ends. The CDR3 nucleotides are TGTGCCATCAGTGACGAGACCCAGTACTTC. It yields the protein CAISDETQYF.

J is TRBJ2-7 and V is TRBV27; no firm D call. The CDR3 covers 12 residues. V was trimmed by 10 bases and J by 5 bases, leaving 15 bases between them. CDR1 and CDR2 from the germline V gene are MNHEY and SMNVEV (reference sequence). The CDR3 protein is CATSGPLDEQYF. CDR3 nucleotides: TGTGCCACTTCGGGCCCCCTCGACGAGCAGTACTTC.

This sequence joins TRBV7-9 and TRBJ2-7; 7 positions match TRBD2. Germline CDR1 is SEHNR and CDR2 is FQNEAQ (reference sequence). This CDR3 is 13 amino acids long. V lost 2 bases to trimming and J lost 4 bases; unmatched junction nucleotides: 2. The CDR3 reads CASSLSGGYEQYF. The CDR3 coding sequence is TGTGCCAGCAGCTTATCCGGGGGGTACGAGCAGTACTTC.

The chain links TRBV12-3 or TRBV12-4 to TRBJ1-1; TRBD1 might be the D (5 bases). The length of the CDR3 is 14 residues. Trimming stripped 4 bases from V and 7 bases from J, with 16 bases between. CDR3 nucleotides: TGTGCCAGCAGTTCCGGGGTCTGGAGGGGTGAAGCTTTCTTT. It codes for CASSSGVWRGEAFF.

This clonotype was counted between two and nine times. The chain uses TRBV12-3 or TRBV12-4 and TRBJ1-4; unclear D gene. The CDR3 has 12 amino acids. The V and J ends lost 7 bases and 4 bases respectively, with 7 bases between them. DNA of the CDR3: TGTGCCAGCACCAGGAGTAATGAAAAACTGTTTTTT. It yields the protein CASTRSNEKLFF.

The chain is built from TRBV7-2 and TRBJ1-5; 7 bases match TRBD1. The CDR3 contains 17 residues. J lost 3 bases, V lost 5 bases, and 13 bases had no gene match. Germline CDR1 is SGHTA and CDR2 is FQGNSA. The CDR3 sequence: CASSQGQIPLDNQPQHF. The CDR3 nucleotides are TGTGCCAGCAGCCAGGGACAGATCCCCCTAGACAATCAGCCCCAGCATTTT.

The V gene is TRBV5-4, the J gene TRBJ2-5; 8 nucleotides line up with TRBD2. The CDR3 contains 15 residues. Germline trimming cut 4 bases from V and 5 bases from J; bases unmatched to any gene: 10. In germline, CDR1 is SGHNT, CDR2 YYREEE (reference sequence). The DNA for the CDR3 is TGTGCCAGCAGCCAGTCGGGGGGGGCTCAGGAGACCCAGTACTTC. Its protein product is CASSQSGGAQETQYF.

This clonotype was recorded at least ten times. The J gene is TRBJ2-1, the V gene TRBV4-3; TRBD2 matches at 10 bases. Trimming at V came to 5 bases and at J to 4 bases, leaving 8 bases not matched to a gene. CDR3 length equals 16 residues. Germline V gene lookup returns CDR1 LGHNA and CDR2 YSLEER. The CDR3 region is CASSILAGVPYNEQFF. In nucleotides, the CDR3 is TGCGCCAGCAGCATTCTAGCGGGGGTCCCTTACAATGAGCAGTTCTTC.

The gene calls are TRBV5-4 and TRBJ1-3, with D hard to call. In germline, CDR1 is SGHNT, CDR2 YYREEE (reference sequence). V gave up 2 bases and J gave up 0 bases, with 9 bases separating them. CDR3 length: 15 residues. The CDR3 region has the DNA TGTGCCAGCAGCTTTGATAGCAGCTCTGGAAACACCATATATTTT. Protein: CASSFDSSSGNTIYF.

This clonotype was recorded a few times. The CDR3 protein is CASRKPGGQETQYF. CDR3 nucleotide sequence: TGTGCCAGCAGGAAACCTGGGGGGCAAGAGACCCAGTACTTC. The rearrangement links TRBV11-2 to TRBJ2-5, with TRBD2 as a possible D gene (6 bases). The CDR3 runs 14 residues. Germline CDR1 and CDR2: SGHAT and FQNNGV. The V and J ends lost 6 bases and 2 bases respectively, with 13 bases between them. The variable domain in full, with the rest retrieved from reference TRBV11-2 and TRBJ2-5, is EAGVAQSPRYKIIEKRQSVAFWCNPISGHATLYWYQQILGQGPKLLIQFQNNGVVDDSQLPKDRFSAERLKGVDSTLKIQPAKLEDSAVYLCASRKPGGQETQYFGPGTRLLVL.

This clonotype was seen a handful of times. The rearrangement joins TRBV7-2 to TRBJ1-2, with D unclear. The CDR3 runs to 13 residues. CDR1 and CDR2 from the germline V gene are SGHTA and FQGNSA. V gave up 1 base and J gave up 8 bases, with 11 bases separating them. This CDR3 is CASSLGAPGGYTF. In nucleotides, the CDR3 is TGTGCCAGCAGCTTAGGGGCGCCCGGAGGCTACACCTTC. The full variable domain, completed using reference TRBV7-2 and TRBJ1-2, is GAGVSQSPSNKVTEKGKDVELRCDPISGHTALYWYRQSLGQGLEFLIYFQGNSAPDKSGLPSDRFSAERTGGSVSTLTIQRTQQEDSAVYLCASSLGAPGGYTFGSGTRLTVV.

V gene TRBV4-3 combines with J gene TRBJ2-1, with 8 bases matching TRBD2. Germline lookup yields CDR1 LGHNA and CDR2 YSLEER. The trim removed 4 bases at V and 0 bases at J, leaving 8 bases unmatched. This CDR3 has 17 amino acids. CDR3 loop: CASSRPIAGSSYNEQFF. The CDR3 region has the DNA TGCGCCAGCAGCCGCCCGATAGCGGGGAGCTCCTACAATGAGCAGTTCTTC.

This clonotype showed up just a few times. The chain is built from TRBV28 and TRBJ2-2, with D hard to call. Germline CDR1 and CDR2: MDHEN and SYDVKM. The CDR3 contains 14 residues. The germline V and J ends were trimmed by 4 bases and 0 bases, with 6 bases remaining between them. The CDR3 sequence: CASSYVANTGELFF. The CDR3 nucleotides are TGTGCCAGCAGTTATGTGGCGAACACCGGGGAGCTGTTTTTT.

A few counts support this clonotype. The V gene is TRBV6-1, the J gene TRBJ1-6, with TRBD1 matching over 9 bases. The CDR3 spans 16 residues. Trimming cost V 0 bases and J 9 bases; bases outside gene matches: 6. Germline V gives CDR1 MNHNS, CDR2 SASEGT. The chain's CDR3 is CASSEAPGTGSSPLHF. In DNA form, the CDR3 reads TGTGCCAGCAGTGAAGCGCCAGGGACAGGGAGTTCACCCCTCCACTTT.

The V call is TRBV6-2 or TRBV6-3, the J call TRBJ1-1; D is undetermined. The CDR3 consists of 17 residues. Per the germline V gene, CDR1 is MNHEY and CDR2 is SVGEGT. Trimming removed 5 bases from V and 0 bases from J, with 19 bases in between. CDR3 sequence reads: CASSARGIRSVNTEAFF. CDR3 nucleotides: TGTGCCAGCAGTGCCCGGGGTATAAGGTCGGTGAACACTGAAGCTTTCTTT.

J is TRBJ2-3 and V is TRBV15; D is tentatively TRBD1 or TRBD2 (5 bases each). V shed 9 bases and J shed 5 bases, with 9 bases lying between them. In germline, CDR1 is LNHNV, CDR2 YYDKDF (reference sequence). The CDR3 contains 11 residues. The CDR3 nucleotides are TGTGCCACTCAGAGGGGAGATACGCAGTATTTT. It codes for CATQRGDTQYF. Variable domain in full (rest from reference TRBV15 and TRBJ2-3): DAMVIQNPRYQVTQFGKPVTLSCSQTLNHNVMYWYQQKSSQAPKLLFHYYDKDFNNEADTPDNFQSRRPNTSFCFLDIRSPGLGDTAMYLCATQRGDTQYFGPGTRLTVL.

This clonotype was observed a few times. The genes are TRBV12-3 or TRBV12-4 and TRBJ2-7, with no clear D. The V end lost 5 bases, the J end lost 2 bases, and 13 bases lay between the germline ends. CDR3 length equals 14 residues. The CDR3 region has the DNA TGTGCCAGCAGTCCGACCGACGGCGCCTACGAGCAGTACGTC. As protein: CASSPTDGAYEQYV.

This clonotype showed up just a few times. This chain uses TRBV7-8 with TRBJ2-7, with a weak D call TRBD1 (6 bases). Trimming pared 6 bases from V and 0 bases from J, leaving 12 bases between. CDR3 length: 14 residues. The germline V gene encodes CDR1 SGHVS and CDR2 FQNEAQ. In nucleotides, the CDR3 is TGTGCCAGCAGAAAGACAGGACTCTCCTACGAGCAGTACTTC. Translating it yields CASRKTGLSYEQYF. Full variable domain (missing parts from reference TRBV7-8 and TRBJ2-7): GAGVSQSPRYKVAKRGQDVALRCDPISGHVSLFWYQQALGQGPEFLTYFQNEAQLDKSGLPSDRFFAERPEGSVSTLKIQRTQQEDSAVYLCASRKTGLSYEQYFGPGTRLTVT.